Shown below are 15 T cell receptor beta chains from a single sample sequenced in a study of shared clonotypes between healthy human individuals. The protocol was immunoSEQ multiplex PCR, while the TCRdb copy is restricted to in-frame clones and leaves out a portion. The table records around 600,000 clones, nearly 98% of them present only once. Terminally differentiated effector memory CD45RA+ cells were excluded from the naive CD8 cells, which were CD45RO-negative and positively selected for CCR7. Sequencing input: naive CD8+ T cells sorted from blood. The receptors here all came from a man aged 30 to 45 in good health.

This chain joins TRBV6-5 and TRBJ1-3; unclear D gene. The CDR3 runs to 15 residues. V shed 7 bases and J shed 0 bases, with 13 bases lying between them. In germline, CDR1 is MNHEY, CDR2 SVGAGI. The CDR3 spells CASTLDGTSGNTIYF. The CDR3 DNA is TGTGCCAGCACTTTAGACGGTACCTCTGGAAACACCATATATTTT.

The rearrangement uses TRBV2 and TRBJ2-7; the D gene could be TRBD1 or TRBD2 (5 bases each). From germline, CDR1 is SNHLY and CDR2 FYNNEI. CDR3 size: 14 residues. Trimming pared 4 bases from V and 3 bases from J, leaving 13 bases between. The CDR3 bases are TGTGCCAGCAGTGGCGGGCTAGGGGACTACGAGCAGTACTTC. Translation gives CASSGGLGDYEQYF.

In DNA form, the CDR3 reads TGTGCCAGCAGTTACTCAGACGGTTCCTACAATGAGCAGTTCTTC. It is translated as CASSYSDGSYNEQFF. This chain uses TRBV6-5 with TRBJ2-1; D gene unclear. Germline V CDR1 and CDR2: MNHEY, SVGAGI. Trimming removed 0 bases at V and 1 base at J, with 7 bases between. This CDR3 spans 15 amino acids.

The CDR3 coding sequence is TGTGCCAGCTCACCAGGGACAGACTATAGCAATCAGCCCCAGCATTTT. Translating it yields CASSPGTDYSNQPQHF. The chain joins TRBV18 to TRBJ1-5; 7 positions match TRBD1. CDR3 length: 16 residues. The J segment lost 0 bases and the V segment lost 2 bases, leaving 4 bases of the junction unmatched. CDR1 and CDR2 (germline): KGHSH, LQKENI.

This chain connects TRBV11-1 to TRBJ2-2; D is tentatively TRBD1 or TRBD2 (5 bases each). The CDR3 runs 15 residues. V gave up 7 bases and J gave up 6 bases, with 18 bases separating them. The germline V gene has CDR1 SGHAT and CDR2 FQDESV (reference sequence). The CDR3 coding sequence is TGTGCCAGCACGCGTGGGACGCAAATCGCCGGGGAGCTGTTTTTT. Amino acid sequence: CASTRGTQIAGELFF.

V gene TRBV5-1 combines with J gene TRBJ2-3; TRBD2 aligns across 11 bases. CDR3 size: 17 residues. Germline CDR1 SGHRS, CDR2 YFSETQ. V trimming: 4 bases; J trimming: 1 base; junction bases outside the gene matches: 8. The CDR3 bases are TGCGCCAGCAGCCTGGAACCGGGACTAGCGGGCACAGATACGCAGTATTTT. Translating gives CASSLEPGLAGTDTQYF. Based on the CDR3 plus reference TRBV5-1 and TRBJ2-3, the full variable domain is KAGVTQTPRYLIKTRGQQVTLSCSPISGHRSVSWYQQTPGQGLQFLFEYFSETQRNKGNFPGRFSGRQFSNSRSEMNVSTLELGDSALYLCASSLEPGLAGTDTQYFGPGTRLTVL.

About this clone: Other DNA sequences in this specimen translate into the identical CDR3. This sequence joins TRBV27 and TRBJ1-1, with D possibly being TRBD1 (5 bases). Trimming took 3 bases from V and 7 from J, leaving 12 bases between them. This CDR3 contains 13 residues. In germline, CDR1 is MNHEY, CDR2 SMNVEV (reference sequence). The CDR3 here is CASSFLGGGEAFF. The CDR3 region has the DNA TGTGCCAGCAGTTTTCTTGGGGGTGGTGAAGCTTTCTTT.

The chain is built from TRBV13 and TRBJ2-7; unclear D gene. This CDR3 has 12 residues. CDR1 is PRHDT and CDR2 is FYEKMQ in the germline V gene (reference sequence). V lost 3 bases to trimming and J lost 3 bases, with 6 bases between them. CDR3 in DNA: TGTGCCAGCAGCTTTAATATCTACGAGCAGTACTTC. This gives the protein CASSFNIYEQYF.

This clone was seen just once. The gene calls are TRBV29-1 and TRBJ2-3; 8 bases align to TRBD2. Per germline, CDR1 SQVTM and CDR2 ANQGSEA. With V trimmed by 7 bases and J by 0 bases, 6 bases remained unmatched. The length of the CDR3 is 14 residues. The CDR3 sequence is CSGELAASTDTQYF. The CDR3 DNA reads TGCAGCGGGGAACTAGCGGCTAGCACAGATACGCAGTATTTT.

This chain links TRBV27 with TRBJ1-1; 7 bases match TRBD1. The junction had 15 bases not matched to a gene; V was cut back by 6 bases and J by 5 bases. Germline V gives CDR1 MNHEY, CDR2 SMNVEV (reference sequence). The CDR3 covers 16 residues. The CDR3 nucleotides are TGTGCCAGCAGCGAGCTTCCCAGGGGGTTGGAGACTGAAGCTTTCTTT. It encodes CASSELPRGLETEAFF.

The chain joins TRBV29-1 to TRBJ2-7; TRBD2 agrees at 9 bases. The CDR3 contains 15 residues. Trimming at V came to 0 bases and at J to 3 bases, leaving 6 bases not matched to a gene. CDR1 SQVTM and CDR2 ANQGSEA come from the germline V gene. The CDR3 region has the DNA TGCAGCGTTGAAGATGGGGCGGGAGGGCTCTACGAGCAGTACTTC. Translated, it gives CSVEDGAGGLYEQYF.

The table lists this clone with a count of one. Distinct nucleotide sequences in the sample also encode this CDR3. The rearrangement uses TRBV27 and TRBJ1-5; TRBD1 agrees at 12 bases. The V gene end was trimmed by 5 bases and the J gene end by 7 bases; junction bases not matched to a gene: 6. The CDR3 runs to 15 residues. Germline V gives CDR1 MNHEY, CDR2 SMNVEV (reference sequence). CDR3 loop: CASSPGTGGRQPQHF. CDR3 DNA sequence: TGTGCCAGCAGTCCCGGGACAGGGGGCAGGCAGCCCCAGCATTTT.

This sequence joins TRBV25-1 and TRBJ2-5; 7 bases match TRBD1. The CDR3 spans 14 residues. V dropped 1 base and J dropped 5; count of bases not matched to a gene: 4. The germline gives CDR1 MGHDK, CDR2 SYGVNS. The CDR3 reads CASSESGRGETQYF. As DNA, the CDR3 is TGTGCCAGCAGTGAATCTGGCAGGGGGGAGACCCAGTACTTC.

V is TRBV7-9 and J is TRBJ2-1, with TRBD2 matching over 12 bases. The germline CDR1 and CDR2 sequences are SEHNR and FQNEAQ (reference sequence). Trimming cost V 5 bases and J 6 bases; bases outside gene matches: 8. The CDR3 is 16 residues long. CDR3 nucleotides: TGTGCCAGCAGCCCTAGCGGGAGGGCCAGGAGCAATGAGCAGTTCTTC. This sequence encodes CASSPSGRARSNEQFF.

The rearrangement uses TRBV7-8 and TRBJ2-7, with D maybe TRBD1 (6 bases). The ends were cut back, 0 bases at V and 3 bases at J, with 9 bases in the middle. The CDR3 extends over 14 amino acids. CDR1 and CDR2 (germline): SGHVS, FQNEAQ. CDR3 in DNA: TGTGCCAGCAGCTTAGCCGGGACAAGCTACGAGCAGTACTTC. Translating gives CASSLAGTSYEQYF.